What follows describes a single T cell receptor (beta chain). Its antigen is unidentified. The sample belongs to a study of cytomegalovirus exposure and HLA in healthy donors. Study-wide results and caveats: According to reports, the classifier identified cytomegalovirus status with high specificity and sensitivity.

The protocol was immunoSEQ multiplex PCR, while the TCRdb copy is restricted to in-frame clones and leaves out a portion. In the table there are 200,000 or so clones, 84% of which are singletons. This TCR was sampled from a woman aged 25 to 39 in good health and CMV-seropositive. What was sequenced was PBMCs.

CDR3 protein: CASSVDSPYYNEQFF. The DNA of the CDR3 is TGTGCCAGCAGCGTCGACAGCCCCTATTACAATGAGCAGTTCTTC. The chain is built from TRBV9 and TRBJ2-1; D is possibly TRBD1 (5 bases). V was cut by 2 bases and J by 4 bases, with 13 bases left in between. This CDR3 is 15 amino acids long. Germline CDR1 is SGDLS and CDR2 is YYNGEE. Supplemented by reference TRBV9 and TRBJ2-1, the full variable domain reads DSGVTQTPKHLITATGQRVTLRCSPRSGDLSVYWYQQSLDQGLQFLIQYYNGEERAKGNILERFSAQQFPDLHSELNLSSLELGDSALYFCASSVDSPYYNEQFFGPGTRLTVL.